What follows are 27 T cell receptor beta chains derived from one specimen sequenced in a study of technical replicates of blood from a handful of donors. The assay was immunoSEQ multiplex PCR, and TCRdb's table has in-frame clones only and misses some. The sample yields some 100,000 clones, 96% seen once. The material sequenced was T cells isolated from PBMCs. The receptor set was obtained from a human donor in good health.

V gene TRBV27 combines with J gene TRBJ1-2; D may be TRBD1 (6 bases). V was pared by 6 bases and J by 4 bases, with 15 bases between. Germline CDR1 is MNHEY and CDR2 is SMNVEV (reference sequence). The CDR3 extends over 14 amino acids. In DNA, the CDR3 is TGTGCCAGCAGCTCTCACAGGGATTTCTATGGCTACACCTTC. As protein: CASSSHRDFYGYTF.

The J gene is TRBJ1-1, the V gene TRBV5-1; D perhaps matches TRBD1 (5 bases). V was pared by 5 bases and J by 0 bases, with 17 bases between. In germline, CDR1 is SGHRS, CDR2 YFSETQ. The CDR3 sequence is 16 residues long. The CDR3 sequence is CASRGAGYGVNTEAFF. The CDR3 DNA is TGCGCCAGCAGAGGGGCAGGCTATGGAGTGAACACTGAAGCTTTCTTT.

V usage is TRBV27 and J usage is TRBJ2-1; 8 bases match TRBD1. The germline V gene encodes CDR1 MNHEY and CDR2 SMNVEV (reference sequence). V lost 5 bases and J lost 3; bases outside the gene matches: 6. The CDR3 consists of 15 residues. CDR3 in amino acids: CASSLDRAYYNEQFF. CDR3 DNA: TGTGCCAGCAGTCTGGACAGGGCGTACTACAATGAGCAGTTCTTC.

V is TRBV9 and J is TRBJ1-3, with unresolved D. The CDR3 has 15 residues. Trimming took off 0 bases at V and 0 bases at J, with 7 bases between the two ends. Germline V gives CDR1 SGDLS, CDR2 YYNGEE. For the CDR3, the DNA is TGTGCCAGCAGCGTAGACCGCGTCTCTGGAAACACCATATATTTT. It specifies CASSVDRVSGNTIYF.

This chain connects TRBV5-1 to TRBJ1-4; 10 positions match TRBD1. The CDR3 totals 16 residues. Germline V gives CDR1 SGHRS, CDR2 YFSETQ. V trimming: 1 base; J trimming: 6 bases; junction bases outside the gene matches: 6. The CDR3: CASSLYPTGGDEKLFF. CDR3 coding DNA: TGCGCCAGCAGCTTGTACCCGACAGGGGGCGATGAAAAACTGTTTTTT.

The V call is TRBV7-8, the J call TRBJ1-1, with TRBD1 matching 7 bases. The germline gives CDR1 SGHVS, CDR2 FQNEAQ. Trimming removed 4 bases from V and 5 bases from J; junction bases left unmatched: 7. CDR3 length: 14 amino acids. In DNA, the CDR3 is TGTGCCAGCAGCTGGAGACAGGGTGCAACTGAAGCTTTCTTT. This translates into CASSWRQGATEAFF. The complete variable domain, with remaining parts taken from reference TRBV7-8 and TRBJ1-1, reads GAGVSQSPRYKVAKRGQDVALRCDPISGHVSLFWYQQALGQGPEFLTYFQNEAQLDKSGLPSDRFFAERPEGSVSTLKIQRTQQEDSAVYLCASSWRQGATEAFFGQGTRLTVV.

This clone was seen once. The rearrangement uses TRBV28 and TRBJ1-4; D remains ambiguous. CDR1 is MDHEN and CDR2 is SYDVKM in the germline V gene. The CDR3 loop spans 14 amino acids. Trimming pared 10 bases from V and 7 bases from J, leaving 19 bases between. The CDR3 region is CATEGGSPSEKLFF. In DNA form, the CDR3 reads TGTGCCACCGAGGGAGGCAGTCCATCTGAAAAACTGTTTTTT. Drawing the rest from reference TRBV28 and TRBJ1-4, the complete variable domain is DVKVTQSSRYLVKRTGEKVFLECVQDMDHENMFWYRQDPGLGLRLIYFSYDVKMKEKGDIPEGYSVSREKKERFSLILESASTNQTSMYLCATEGGSPSEKLFFGSGTQLSVL.

This chain connects TRBV10-2 to TRBJ2-7, with TRBD2 identical over 8 bases. With 0 bases clipped from V and 2 bases from J, the junction kept 6 bases outside the gene matches. The CDR3 loop spans 16 amino acids. Germline V lookup: CDR1 WSHSY, CDR2 SAAADI. The CDR3 sequence is CASSESITGGTYEQYF. The CDR3 region has the DNA TGCGCCAGCAGTGAGTCGATAACGGGAGGGACCTACGAGCAGTACTTC.

This clone is a singleton in its sample. The genes are TRBV10-3 and TRBJ2-3; possibly TRBD1 for D (5 bases). CDR1 and CDR2 from the germline V gene are ENHRY and SYGVKD. Trimming removed 0 bases from V and 8 bases from J, with 24 bases in between. This CDR3 is 18 amino acids long. Here the CDR3 reads CAISESVAAQAPDTTQYF. DNA for the CDR3: TGTGCCATCAGTGAGTCCGTAGCAGCACAGGCCCCAGATACTACGCAGTATTTT.

The chain couples TRBV27 to TRBJ2-4, with D possibly TRBD2 on 5 matching bases. CDR1 MNHEY and CDR2 SMNVEV come from the germline V gene (reference sequence). V was trimmed by 5 bases and J by 0 bases, leaving 8 bases between them. The CDR3 length is 14 residues. In nucleotides, the CDR3 is TGTGCCAGCAGTCCGGACTTAGCCAAAAACATTCAGTACTTC. Encoded protein: CASSPDLAKNIQYF.

The chain employs TRBV27 and TRBJ2-5, with 11 bases identical to TRBD2. The CDR3 spans 16 residues. The junction had 13 bases not matched to a gene; V was cut back by 8 bases and J by 5 bases. Germline lookup yields CDR1 MNHEY and CDR2 SMNVEV (reference sequence). The CDR3, as DNA: TGTGCCAGCCGGCCCGGTAGCGGGGGGGCCGCGGAGACCCAGTACTTC. Residues: CASRPGSGGAAETQYF.

The chain carries TRBV10-3 and TRBJ1-1; TRBD1 aligns across 9 bases. Looked up from germline, CDR1 is ENHRY and CDR2 is SYGVKD. With 6 bases clipped from V and 7 bases from J, the junction kept 9 bases outside the gene matches. The CDR3 is 14 amino acids. The CDR3 here is CAIREPTGGDEAFF. The CDR3 DNA reads TGTGCCATCAGGGAACCTACAGGGGGCGATGAAGCTTTCTTT.

This chain links TRBV10-2 with TRBJ2-3; no firm D call. CDR1 is WSHSY, CDR2 SAAADI, per germline. Trimming pared 7 bases from V and 3 bases from J, leaving 8 bases between. This CDR3 has 12 residues. For the CDR3, the DNA is TGCGCCAGCACAGGTGCGACAGATACGCAGTATTTT. Protein product: CASTGATDTQYF.

The chain employs TRBV9 and TRBJ2-3; 8 bases align to TRBD2. The CDR3 extends over 13 amino acids. Trimming cost V 4 bases and J 4 bases; bases outside gene matches: 2. Germline V gives CDR1 SGDLS, CDR2 YYNGEE. CDR3 protein: CASSPLAADTQYF. As DNA, the CDR3 is TGTGCCAGCAGCCCACTAGCGGCAGATACGCAGTATTTT.

The chain recombines TRBV2 with TRBJ2-2, with D possibly being TRBD1 (6 bases). The CDR3 totals 13 residues. V gave up 11 bases and J gave up 4 bases, with 14 bases separating them. The germline gives CDR1 SNHLY, CDR2 FYNNEI. The CDR3 is CADRSPGTGELFF. The DNA of the CDR3 is TGTGCCGACAGGAGCCCGGGCACCGGGGAGCTGTTTTTT. The entire variable domain, with the rest obtained from reference TRBV2 and TRBJ2-2, is as follows: EPEVTQTPSHQVTQMGQEVILRCVPISNHLYFYWYRQILGQKVEFLVSFYNNEISEKSEIFDDQFSVERPDGSNFTLKIRSTKLEDSAMYFCADRSPGTGELFFGEGSRLTVL.

This chain connects TRBV11-2 to TRBJ2-7; 7 nucleotides match TRBD2. CDR1 is SGHAT, CDR2 FQNNGV, per germline. V was clipped by 3 bases and J by 4 bases; unmatched bases: 3. This CDR3 contains 13 residues. In DNA form, the CDR3 reads TGTGCCAGCAGCTTTGCTAGCGGTTACGAGCAGTACTTC. Translating gives CASSFASGYEQYF.

This chain connects TRBV9 to TRBJ2-5; 12 bases are shared with TRBD2. Germline CDR1 reads SGDLS; CDR2 reads YYNGEE. V was pared by 1 base and J by 5 bases, with 9 bases of the junction left unmatched. The CDR3 is made up of 17 amino acids. The CDR3 spells CASSVFSSGGAGETQYF. The CDR3, as DNA: TGTGCCAGCAGCGTATTTTCTAGCGGGGGGGCAGGGGAGACCCAGTACTTC.

The chain joins TRBV27 to TRBJ2-7; maybe TRBD1 (5 bases). Germline lookup yields CDR1 MNHEY and CDR2 SMNVEV (reference sequence). Trimming shortened V by 6 bases and J by 6 bases, and 15 bases separated the two germline ends. The CDR3 totals 13 residues. CDR3 in DNA: TGTGCCAGCAGCCCATATTCCCAGGGCGAGCAGTACTTC. Its translation is CASSPYSQGEQYF.

The chain joins TRBV5-1 to TRBJ2-3; no firm D call. The CDR3 length is 15 residues. Trimming took off 0 bases at V and 2 bases at J, with 10 bases between the two ends. The germline gives CDR1 SGHRS, CDR2 YFSETQ. DNA of the CDR3: TGCGCCAGCAGCTTGGCCCCGGTCTTCACAGATACGCAGTATTTT. Its translation: CASSLAPVFTDTQYF.

The J gene is TRBJ1-2, the V gene TRBV2, with D possibly matching TRBD1 (6 bases). The CDR3 loop spans 17 amino acids. CDR1 and CDR2 from the germline V gene are SNHLY and FYNNEI. V lost 2 bases and J 8 bases, leaving 24 bases between the germline ends. As DNA, the CDR3 is TGTGCCAGCAGTGAATTTCGGACAGCGGCCGGGCAGGCAGGCTACACCTTC. It specifies CASSEFRTAAGQAGYTF.

This rearrangement joins TRBV29-1 to TRBJ2-7, with 9 bases that match TRBD1. This CDR3 is 14 amino acids long. CDR1 and CDR2 (germline): SQVTM, ANQGSEA. With 4 bases clipped from V and 2 bases from J, the junction kept 6 bases outside the gene matches. The CDR3 sequence is CSVGLGDRAYEQYF. In DNA, the CDR3 is TGCAGCGTTGGTTTAGGGGACAGGGCCTACGAGCAGTACTTC.

In its sample, this clone was seen once. The chain recombines TRBV6-1 with TRBJ1-2; no definite D call. The CDR3 runs to 19 residues. With 7 bases removed from V and 5 bases from J, the gap between germline ends came to 32 bases. Germline CDR1 reads MNHNS; CDR2 reads SASEGT. The CDR3 region is CASTEAKRFRDEVSYGYTF. CDR3 nucleotide sequence: TGTGCCAGCACCGAAGCGAAGAGGTTTAGAGACGAAGTTTCGTATGGCTACACCTTC.

The chain combines TRBV9 with TRBJ1-1; the match to TRBD1 covers 7 bases. After removal of 4 bases from V and 8 bases from J, the junction contained 11 bases not matched to a gene. CDR3 length: 14 residues. Germline loops: CDR1 SGDLS, CDR2 YYNGEE. The CDR3 here is CASSLYPGQAEAFF. The DNA of the CDR3 is TGTGCCAGCAGCCTATACCCCGGACAGGCCGAAGCTTTCTTT.

This chain connects TRBV11-3 to TRBJ1-4; D remains unclear. Trimming removed 3 bases at V and 5 bases at J, with 10 bases between. From germline, CDR1 is SGHNT and CDR2 YENEEA. This CDR3 contains 14 residues. The CDR3 protein is CASSFGRFNEKLFF. In DNA, the CDR3 is TGTGCCAGCAGCTTCGGGAGATTCAATGAAAAACTGTTTTTT.

This clone was counted a single time. The V gene is TRBV27, the J gene TRBJ2-1; no clear D gene. Trimming left V 2 bases short and J 6 bases short, with 14 bases between. CDR3 length: 15 residues. From germline, CDR1 is MNHEY and CDR2 SMNVEV (reference sequence). Written as DNA, the CDR3 is TGTGCCAGCAGTTTAAGCCTAGTAGAATTCAATGAGCAGTTCTTC. The encoded protein is CASSLSLVEFNEQFF.

V gene TRBV28 combines with J gene TRBJ1-2, with D maybe TRBD1 (6 bases). V was clipped by 8 bases and J by 0 bases, with 16 bases between them. The germline CDR1 and CDR2 sequences are MDHEN and SYDVKM. The CDR3 totals 15 residues. The CDR3 here is CASLRGGDTNYGYTF. CDR3 nucleotide sequence: TGTGCCAGCCTAAGGGGGGGGGACACTAACTATGGCTACACCTTC.

V usage is TRBV29-1 and J usage is TRBJ2-7, with 7 bases lining up with TRBD1. The trim removed 0 bases at V and 6 bases at J, leaving 14 bases unmatched. Per germline, CDR1 SQVTM and CDR2 ANQGSEA. CDR3 size: 16 residues. The CDR3 is CSVEDCWDRPVCEQYF. The CDR3 nucleotides read TGCAGCGTTGAAGACTGCTGGGACAGACCGGTCTGCGAGCAGTACTTC.